The text below deals with one T cell receptor beta chain. What it binds is unknown. The CDR3 spans 16 residues. The germline gives CDR1 LGHNA, CDR2 YNFKEQ. After removal of 8 bases from V and 6 bases from J, the junction contained 11 bases not matched to a gene. The data are from a study of cytomegalovirus exposure and HLA in healthy donors. Overall study findings and caveats: 87-base-pair reads could not separate some V segments, including TRBV6-2 and TRBV6-3. It was reported that TCR beta sequences correctly inferred the HLA-A and HLA-B alleles for most subjects. Altogether, about 160 TCR beta chains were recorded as cytomegalovirus-associated.

Both 60 Vbeta primers and 13 Jbeta primers went into the PCR. Generated by immunoSEQ multiplex PCR, the TCRdb table keeps only in-frame clones and is missing some. The sample lists about 140,000 clones, approximately 80% occurring once. The source of this sequence is a male donor in good health and CMV-seronegative. The V gene is TRBV4-2, the J gene TRBJ2-7; 15 bases agree with TRBD2. Sequenced material: PBMCs. The CDR3, as DNA: TGTGCCAGCGGACTAGCGGGGGGGCAGAGTTCCCTCGAGCAGTACTTC. Amino acid sequence: CASGLAGGQSSLEQYF.